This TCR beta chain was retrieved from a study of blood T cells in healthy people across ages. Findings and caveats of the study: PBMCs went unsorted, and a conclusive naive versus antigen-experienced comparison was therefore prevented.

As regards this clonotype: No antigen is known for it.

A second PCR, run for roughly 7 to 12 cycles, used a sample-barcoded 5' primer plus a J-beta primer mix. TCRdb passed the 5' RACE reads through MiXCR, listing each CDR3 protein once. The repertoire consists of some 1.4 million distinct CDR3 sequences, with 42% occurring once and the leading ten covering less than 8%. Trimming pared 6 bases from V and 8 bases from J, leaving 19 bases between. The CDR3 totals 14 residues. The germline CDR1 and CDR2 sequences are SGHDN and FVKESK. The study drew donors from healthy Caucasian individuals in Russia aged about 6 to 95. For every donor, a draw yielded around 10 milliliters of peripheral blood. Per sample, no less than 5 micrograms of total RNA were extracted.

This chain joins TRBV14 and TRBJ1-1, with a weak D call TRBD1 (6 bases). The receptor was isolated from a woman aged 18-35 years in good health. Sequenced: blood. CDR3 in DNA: TGTGCCAGCAGGAATGACAGGCTTGTGTCGGAAGCTTTCTTT. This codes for CASRNDRLVSEAFF. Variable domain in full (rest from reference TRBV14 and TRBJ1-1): EAGVTQFPSHSVIEKGQTVTLRCDPISGHDNLYWYRRVMGKEIKFLLHFVKESKQDESGMPNNRFLAERTGGTYSTLKVQPAELEDSGVYFCASRNDRLVSEAFFGQGTRLTVV.